Each of the 23 T cell receptor beta chains below was sequenced from the same sample in a study of blood T cell repertoires in COVID-19. The table came from immunoSEQ multiplex PCR; TCRdb's copy has only in-frame clones and leaves some out. Here the sample spans 200,000 to 250,000 clones, approximately 81% being singletons. The sample comprised peripheral blood. The source is a woman aged 55-70 years who had recovered from COVID-19.

The V and J genes are TRBV5-1 and TRBJ1-4; maybe TRBD1 (6 bases). CDR3 length equals 14 residues. Germline V CDR1 and CDR2: SGHRS, YFSETQ. V gave up 4 bases and J gave up 7 bases, with 14 bases separating them. CDR3 amino acids: CASSIDRRGEKLFF. The CDR3 DNA reads as TGCGCCAGCAGCATTGACAGGAGAGGTGAAAAACTGTTTTTT.

V is TRBV18 and J is TRBJ2-7; D might be TRBD1 (6 bases). Germline lookup yields CDR1 KGHSH and CDR2 LQKENI. This CDR3 contains 14 residues. V gave up 6 bases and J gave up 0 bases, with 12 bases separating them. CDR3 sequence: CASSGPGHSYEQYF. DNA of the CDR3: TGTGCCAGCTCGGGGCCGGGACACTCCTACGAGCAGTACTTC. Combining the CDR3 with reference TRBV18 and TRBJ2-7 gives the whole variable domain NAGVMQNPRHLVRRRGQEARLRCSPMKGHSHVYWYRQLPEEGLKFMVYLQKENIIDESGMPKERFSAEFPKEGPSILRIQQVVRGDSAAYFCASSGPGHSYEQYFGPGTRLTVT.

The chain combines TRBV9 with TRBJ2-3; the match to TRBD1 covers 7 bases. Trimming at V came to 3 bases and at J to 2 bases, leaving 6 bases not matched to a gene. Germline CDR1 reads SGDLS; CDR2 reads YYNGEE. This CDR3 is built from 15 residues. The CDR3 DNA follows: TGTGCCAGCAGCGGACAGGGCAGTTACACAGATACGCAGTATTTT. Translated: CASSGQGSYTDTQYF.

The V and J genes are TRBV7-9 and TRBJ2-3, with TRBD2 identical over 12 bases. Germline-derived CDR1 and CDR2 are SEHNR and FQNEAQ (reference sequence). After removal of 1 base from V and 6 bases from J, the junction contained 5 bases not matched to a gene. The CDR3 sequence is 16 residues long. The CDR3 reads CASSLGLAGGYDTQYF. In DNA form, the CDR3 reads TGTGCCAGCAGCTTAGGCCTAGCGGGGGGGTACGATACGCAGTATTTT.

The chain couples TRBV18 to TRBJ2-7; 9 bases align to TRBD1. The CDR3 contains 15 residues. CDR1 is KGHSH, CDR2 LQKENI, per germline. Germline trimming cut 3 bases from V and 4 bases from J; bases unmatched to any gene: 7. CDR3 in amino acids: CASSPRTGDGYEQYF. The CDR3 DNA reads as TGTGCCAGCTCACCCAGGACAGGGGACGGGTACGAGCAGTACTTC.

The count of this clone is one. The J gene is TRBJ1-1, the V gene TRBV18; no clear D gene. CDR1 and CDR2 from the germline V gene are KGHSH and LQKENI. The CDR3 consists of 13 residues. Between the trimmed V and J ends, which lost 2 bases and 2 bases, there was a span of 6 bases. The CDR3 DNA reads as TGTGCCAGCTCACCAATGGCTAACACTGAAGCTTTCTTT. Translated, it gives CASSPMANTEAFF.

The chain is built from TRBV5-1 and TRBJ2-3; possibly TRBD1 for D (6 bases). Germline lookup yields CDR1 SGHRS and CDR2 YFSETQ. This CDR3 comprises 15 residues. V was pared by 0 bases and J by 3 bases, with 11 bases between. In nucleotides, the CDR3 is TGCGCCAGCAGCTTGGAGGACAGTAGAACAGATACGCAGTATTTT. It is translated as CASSLEDSRTDTQYF.

This rearrangement joins TRBV30 to TRBJ1-3; possible D gene TRBD1, 6 bases. The length of the CDR3 is 12 residues. V lost 4 bases and J 2 bases, leaving 6 bases between the germline ends. From germline, CDR1 is GTSNPN and CDR2 SVGIG (reference sequence). Here the CDR3 DNA reads TGTGCCTGGAAGGGGGCTGGAAACACCATATATTTT. Protein product: CAWKGAGNTIYF.

This clone has more than one count but fewer than ten. The rearrangement uses TRBV5-6 and TRBJ1-3; D is undetermined. Trimming removed 3 bases at V and 4 bases at J, with 11 bases between. The length of the CDR3 is 14 residues. Germline-derived CDR1 and CDR2 are SGHDT and YYEEEE. CDR3 protein: CASSSLFRGNTIYF. The CDR3, as DNA: TGTGCCAGCAGCTCCCTTTTCAGGGGAAACACCATATATTTT.

This chain uses TRBV18 with TRBJ1-1; unclear D gene. Germline V lookup: CDR1 KGHSH, CDR2 LQKENI. Between the trimmed V and J ends, which lost 2 bases and 1 base, there was a span of 8 bases. The CDR3 consists of 14 residues. The CDR3: CASSPGEKNTEAFF. CDR3 DNA: TGTGCCAGCTCACCAGGGGAGAAGAACACTGAAGCTTTCTTT.

The chain couples TRBV12-5 to TRBJ1-2; 7 bases are a match to TRBD1. The CDR3 is made up of 16 amino acids. J gave up 3 bases and V 0 bases, and 7 bases lay outside the gene matches. Germline V gene data show CDR1 as LGHNT and CDR2 as FRNRAP. The CDR3: CASGLVARGRYYGYTF. CDR3 coding DNA: TGTGCTAGTGGTTTGGTGGCCAGGGGGAGATACTATGGCTACACCTTC.

For the CDR3, the DNA is TGTGCCAGCAGTACTGGAGTGAACACTGAAGCTTTCTTT. Its translation is CASSTGVNTEAFF. The chain employs TRBV27 and TRBJ1-1; no clear D gene. Trimming left V 5 bases short and J 0 bases short, with 7 bases between. This CDR3 has 13 residues. Germline V gives CDR1 MNHEY, CDR2 SMNVEV (reference sequence).

The V gene is TRBV6-1, the J gene TRBJ1-5; 9 bases are a match to TRBD1. Germline V gene sequence: CDR1 MNHNS, CDR2 SASEGT. The CDR3 is made up of 19 amino acids. The V gene end was trimmed by 3 bases and the J gene end by 2 bases; junction bases not matched to a gene: 14. The CDR3 protein is CASSDIISRTGERNQPQHF. CDR3 DNA sequence: TGTGCCAGCAGTGATATTATATCTAGGACAGGGGAGCGCAATCAGCCCCAGCATTTT.

The rearrangement links TRBV1 to TRBJ2-7; TRBD2 is the table's D call and was not checked against the DNA. TRBV1 is a pseudogene locus. The length of the CDR3 is 17 residues. This chain's CDR3 is CTSSQGTSGGPLYEQYF. The CDR3 DNA reads TGCACCAGCAGCCAGGGGACTAGCGGGGGGCCACTCTACGAGCAGTACTTC.

V and J are TRBV5-1 and TRBJ2-7; weak D call: TRBD1 (6 bases). V lost 4 bases to trimming and J lost 2 bases, with 13 bases between them. The CDR3 totals 14 residues. Germline V CDR1 and CDR2: SGHRS, YFSETQ. CDR3 nucleotide sequence: TGCGCCAGCAGCGCGGACAGAAGGCCCTACGAGCAGTACTTC. Its protein product is CASSADRRPYEQYF.

This chain joins TRBV7-2 and TRBJ2-5, with 8 bases aligning to TRBD2. The V and J ends lost 3 bases and 0 bases, in that order; junction bases with no gene match: 3. Germline V gene sequence: CDR1 SGHTA, CDR2 FQGNSA. The CDR3 runs to 15 residues. The DNA for the CDR3 is TGTGCCAGCAGCTTCGCGGGGGGCAACCAAGAGACCCAGTACTTC. Protein product: CASSFAGGNQETQYF.

Only a few counts were recorded for this clone. This chain joins TRBV5-1 and TRBJ2-3; D may be TRBD2 (7 bases). Germline V lookup: CDR1 SGHRS, CDR2 YFSETQ. V was cut by 4 bases and J by 2 bases, with 14 bases left in between. This CDR3 has 15 amino acids. CDR3 amino acids: CASSQQGGDTDTQYF. CDR3 DNA: TGCGCCAGCAGCCAACAGGGAGGGGACACAGATACGCAGTATTTT.

The sample holds one count of this clone. The chain combines TRBV13 with TRBJ2-3; the match to TRBD2 covers 7 bases. Unmatched junction bases numbered 8, after V lost 3 bases and J lost 2 bases. The germline V gene has CDR1 PRHDT and CDR2 FYEKMQ (reference sequence). The CDR3 extends over 16 amino acids. The CDR3 sequence is CASSLRTGGLTDTQYF. For the CDR3, the DNA is TGTGCCAGCAGCTTGAGGACGGGGGGTCTCACAGATACGCAGTATTTT.

V is TRBV4-2 and J is TRBJ2-1; 10 positions agree with TRBD2. CDR3 length: 16 residues. With 4 bases clipped from V and 7 bases from J, the junction kept 10 bases outside the gene matches. CDR1 is LGHNA and CDR2 is YNFKEQ in the germline V gene. CDR3 bases: TGTGCCAGCAGCCCAGAACAAGCGGGGGGGCCTAATGAGCAGTTCTTC. Protein product: CASSPEQAGGPNEQFF.

This clone was observed once. This chain connects TRBV20-1 to TRBJ1-1; D is ambiguous. Trimming pared 4 bases from V and 2 bases from J, leaving 5 bases between. Germline V gives CDR1 DFQATT, CDR2 SNEGSKA (reference sequence). This CDR3 is 11 amino acids long. Written as DNA, the CDR3 is TGCAGTGCTACAGTCAACACTGAAGCTTTCTTT. Amino acid sequence: CSATVNTEAFF.

The chain carries TRBV7-2 and TRBJ2-7; D might be TRBD1 (5 bases). The CDR3 sequence is 13 residues long. Germline V gives CDR1 SGHTA, CDR2 FQGNSA. V gave up 5 bases and J gave up 3 bases, with 11 bases separating them. CDR3 residues: CASSQGPRYEQYF. CDR3 nucleotide sequence: TGTGCCAGCAGCCAGGGCCCCCGCTACGAGCAGTACTTC.

This CDR3 is CASSFAGSGTGELFF. The CDR3 DNA is TGTGCCAGCAGCTTTGCGGGGTCGGGCACCGGGGAGCTGTTTTTT. J is TRBJ2-2 and V is TRBV7-3; D is possibly TRBD2 (6 bases). Germline CDR1 SGHTA, CDR2 FQGTGA. The CDR3 covers 15 residues. The V end was cut by 3 bases, the J end by 4 bases, with 12 bases between.

The table lists this clone with a few counts. The genes are TRBV18 and TRBJ1-6; 9 bases line up with TRBD1. The ends lost 2 bases at V and 7 bases at J; junction bases unmatched: 3. The length of the CDR3 is 15 residues. CDR1 is KGHSH, CDR2 LQKENI, per germline. CDR3 region: CASSPEQGANSPLHF. In DNA, the CDR3 is TGTGCCAGCTCACCAGAACAGGGGGCAAATTCACCCCTCCACTTT.